This is a list of T cell receptor beta chains from one sample in a study of T cell repertoires in cytomegalovirus infection. TCRdb recomputed calls from the reads with MiXCR, one row per CDR3 protein. The sample yields around 290,000 distinct CDR3 sequences, about 26% seen once. The sequencing input was PBMCs. The receptors here all came from a human donor in good health (CMV status not recorded). Some clones in this sample may be carry-over from other donors' samples. Both conserved end residues are part of each CDR3. The order of the fields is J gene, V gene, CDR3 protein.

J: TRBJ1-1; V: TRBV7-2; CDR3: CASSLRHFSSTEAFF
J: TRBJ2-6; V: TRBV7-2; CDR3: CASSLGLAALSGANVLTF
J: TRBJ1-5; V: TRBV5-6; CDR3: CASSLGFDQPQHF
J: TRBJ1-2; V: TRBV6-1; CDR3: CASSVGWDTLIYGYTF
J: TRBJ1-4; V: TRBV7-2; CDR3: CASSVDRGLGEKLFF
J: TRBJ1-1; V: TRBV12-3/TRBV12-4; CDR3: CASSFHGTEAFF
J: TRBJ2-5; V: TRBV5-1; CDR3: CASSLLTSAETQYF
J: TRBJ2-7; V: TRBV10-2; CDR3: CASSELADYEQYF
J: TRBJ2-5; V: TRBV20-1; CDR3: CSAGRGISGGETQYF
J: TRBJ2-1; V: TRBV20-1; CDR3: CSARDPLAGSNEQFF
J: TRBJ2-1; V: TRBV18; CDR3: CASSPSQYGNEQFF
J: TRBJ1-1; V: TRBV5-1; CDR3: CASSFGGSGTEAFF
J: TRBJ2-3; V: TRBV7-2; CDR3: CASSIAGIAQDTQYF
J: TRBJ2-2; V: TRBV10-3; CDR3: CAAQTAQQNYGGELFF
J: TRBJ2-5; V: TRBV24-1; CDR3: CATSDIRQGGETQYF
J: TRBJ1-4; V: TRBV9; CDR3: CASSPEAQPYEKLFF
J: TRBJ2-1; V: TRBV4-2; CDR3: CASSLSEGNEQFF
J: TRBJ2-1; V: TRBV5-4; CDR3: CASSRGTSGYNEQFF
J: TRBJ1-2; V: TRBV2; CDR3: CASSSDQRGGYTF
J: TRBJ2-1; V: TRBV19; CDR3: CASSIAVTYNEQFF
J: TRBJ1-2; V: TRBV25-1; CDR3: CASTPGGGYGYTF
J: TRBJ2-1; V: TRBV7-9; CDR3: CASSLEQGANYEQFF
J: TRBJ2-2; V: TRBV7-2; CDR3: CASSARDFLVGELFF
J: TRBJ1-2; V: TRBV5-4; CDR3: CASSLIFGGYTF
J: TRBJ2-1; V: TRBV19; CDR3: CASRPGGGVNPNRYEQFF
J: TRBJ2-4; V: TRBV6-1; CDR3: CASKGQGGRKNIQYF
J: TRBJ2-7; V: TRBV20-1; CDR3: CSARAGTGAPPEQYF
J: TRBJ1-6; V: TRBV20-1; CDR3: CSARDPKGGLALHF
J: TRBJ1-5; V: TRBV6-1; CDR3: CASSEVSGGNQPQHF
J: TRBJ1-5; V: TRBV7-2; CDR3: CASSPRTGGNQPQHF
J: TRBJ2-5; V: TRBV6-2/TRBV6-3; CDR3: CASSFGGERETQYF
J: TRBJ2-3; V: TRBV5-6; CDR3: CASSFGGGRADTQYF
J: TRBJ1-2; V: TRBV7-2; CDR3: CASSLERGAYGYTF
J: TRBJ2-6; V: TRBV7-3; CDR3: CASSLGNSANVLTF
J: TRBJ2-3; V: TRBV7-3; CDR3: CASSLRGGGADTQYF
J: TRBJ2-2; V: TRBV5-1; CDR3: CASSYGQRGTGELFF
J: TRBJ2-7; V: TRBV6-1; CDR3: CASLAGAYEQYF
J: TRBJ2-2; V: TRBV23-1; CDR3: CASSHGRARNTGELFF
J: TRBJ1-5; V: TRBV7-2; CDR3: CASSRDRMSSQPQHF
J: TRBJ1-2; V: TRBV28; CDR3: CASSTPDGYTF
J: TRBJ2-5; V: TRBV4-1; CDR3: CASSPEGQGRETQYF
J: TRBJ2-7; V: TRBV7-9; CDR3: CASSLAMTGLIYEQYF
J: TRBJ2-2; V: TRBV11-3; CDR3: CASSPGGENTGELFF
J: TRBJ2-3; V: TRBV29-1; CDR3: CSVVQGMIADTQYF
J: TRBJ2-1; V: TRBV27; CDR3: CASSLTGLTYNEQFF
J: TRBJ2-7; V: TRBV7-2; CDR3: CASSALWEQYF
J: TRBJ1-5; V: TRBV30; CDR3: CAWSPRQGDGGNQPQHF
J: TRBJ2-3; V: TRBV20-1; CDR3: CSASGLDTQYF
J: TRBJ1-2; V: TRBV7-2; CDR3: CASSSRGRGIDYGYTF
J: TRBJ1-5; V: TRBV12-3/TRBV12-4; CDR3: CASSKTGTNQPQHF
J: TRBJ2-3; V: TRBV6-2/TRBV6-3; CDR3: CASTTGTLLSTDTQYF
J: TRBJ2-7; V: TRBV7-8; CDR3: CASRPLPGLSSYEQYF
J: TRBJ1-1; V: TRBV7-8; CDR3: CASSGSRTGGTEAFF
J: TRBJ2-7; V: TRBV20-1; CDR3: CSARSGYQRLYEQYF
J: TRBJ2-7; V: TRBV19; CDR3: CASSTRQGANEQYF
J: TRBJ1-5; V: TRBV28; CDR3: CASSLGWGHRNNQPQHF
J: TRBJ2-1; V: TRBV19; CDR3: CASSIGGGTNEQFF
J: TRBJ2-5; V: TRBV20-1; CDR3: CSARLRFETQYF